The 26 T cell receptor beta chains below were found in one sample sequenced in a study of T cell responses to AZD1222 COVID-19 vaccine (dated by TCRdb to 2020 to 2023). Library method: the immunoSEQ multiplex PCR assay. Entries here come from immuneACCESS through TCRdb and include only in-frame sequences with V and J called. Some clones fail to appear in such tables; in the studies checked, an unresolved V gene covers under half of the shortfall, and the cause of the remainder is unknown. This sample lists about 130,000 clones; approximately 91% were detected once. The ten largest clones take up 1% to 1.4% of the sample. The time point label here, explained by the study, means: about 28 days (+/-7) after the second vaccine dose. The sequences come from peripheral blood, collected 28 days after the second AZD1222 dose. These receptors all stem from an adult who received the AZD1222 COVID-19 vaccine.

This chain connects TRBV7-9 to TRBJ2-1; the D gene is possibly TRBD1 (6 bases). The CDR3 loop spans 17 amino acids. In germline, CDR1 is SEHNR, CDR2 FQNEAQ (reference sequence). V was clipped by 3 bases and J by 5 bases, with 20 bases between them. The CDR3 here is CASSFTFSGTPNNEQFF. CDR3 sequence (DNA): TGTGCCAGCAGCTTTACCTTCTCCGGGACACCAAACAATGAGCAGTTCTTC.

The chain carries TRBV6-1 and TRBJ1-5; D gene unclear. Germline loops: CDR1 MNHNS, CDR2 SASEGT. CDR3 length equals 13 residues. Trimming cost V 1 base and J 4 bases, with 5 bases left between them. CDR3 protein: CASSEEVNQPQHF. In nucleotides, the CDR3 is TGTGCCAGCAGTGAAGAGGTGAATCAGCCCCAGCATTTT.

This chain joins TRBV6-5 and TRBJ1-5; D gene unclear. The V end lost 10 bases, the J end lost 2 bases, and 15 bases lay between the germline ends. The germline V gene has CDR1 MNHEY and CDR2 SVGAGI. The CDR3 consists of 14 residues. CDR3 residues: CATNPIRGNQPQHF. CDR3 in DNA: TGTGCCACAAACCCGATCCGCGGCAATCAGCCCCAGCATTTT.

The genes are TRBV7-3 and TRBJ2-3; D is unresolved. Germline-derived CDR1 and CDR2 are SGHTA and FQGTGA. The V end lost 0 bases, the J end lost 5 bases, and 9 bases lay between the germline ends. This CDR3 contains 14 residues. CDR3 DNA sequence: TGTGCCAGCAGCTTAACGTCCGCCAGAGATACGCAGTATTTT. Its translation is CASSLTSARDTQYF.

The chain links TRBV2 to TRBJ1-4, with D possibly TRBD1 on 6 matching bases. The CDR3 is 15 residues long. The V end was cut by 7 bases, the J end by 3 bases, with 15 bases between. The germline V gene has CDR1 SNHLY and CDR2 FYNNEI. This CDR3 is CASKVRPGANEKLFF. The CDR3 region has the DNA TGTGCCAGCAAGGTCAGGCCAGGGGCTAATGAAAAACTGTTTTTT.

The V call is TRBV11-1, the J call TRBJ1-6; D gene unclear. Germline V CDR1 and CDR2: SGHAT, FQDESV (reference sequence). CDR3 length: 15 residues. V lost 2 bases and J 9 bases, leaving 14 bases between the germline ends. The CDR3 DNA reads as TGTGCCAGCAGCTTACAAGGCTCGGGCGCTTCACCCCTCCACTTT. It encodes CASSLQGSGASPLHF.

This clone appeared a single time. The V call is TRBV2, the J call TRBJ1-1; TRBD1 matches 8 bases. The CDR3 sequence is 14 residues long. Germline values: CDR1 SNHLY, CDR2 FYNNEI. V dropped 10 bases and J dropped 0; count of bases not matched to a gene: 7. Here the CDR3 reads CATGQGRVNTEAFF. CDR3 bases: TGTGCCACCGGACAGGGAAGGGTGAACACTGAAGCTTTCTTT.

This rearrangement joins TRBV28 to TRBJ2-6; TRBD1 matches at 9 bases. Germline CDR1 MDHEN, CDR2 SYDVKM. The ends lost 5 bases at V and 0 bases at J; junction bases unmatched: 17. This CDR3 region has 21 residues. CDR3 loop: CASSAPAYRDRENSGANVLTF. The CDR3 DNA follows: TGTGCCAGCAGTGCCCCGGCCTACCGGGACAGGGAGAACTCTGGGGCCAACGTCCTGACTTTC. Full variable domain (rest looked up from reference TRBV28 and TRBJ2-6): DVKVTQSSRYLVKRTGEKVFLECVQDMDHENMFWYRQDPGLGLRLIYFSYDVKMKEKGDIPEGYSVSREKKERFSLILESASTNQTSMYLCASSAPAYRDRENSGANVLTFGAGSRLTVL.

This chain links TRBV28 with TRBJ1-2; D not certain. The CDR3 runs to 15 residues. CDR1 and CDR2 (germline): MDHEN, SYDVKM. V was trimmed by 1 base and J by 0 bases, leaving 9 bases between them. The CDR3 region is CASSLSGRTNYGYTF. The CDR3 DNA is TGTGCCAGCAGTTTATCAGGAAGAACTAACTATGGCTACACCTTC.

The chain couples TRBV28 to TRBJ1-4; no definite D call. The CDR3 loop spans 13 amino acids. The ends were cut back, 1 base at V and 4 bases at J, with 4 bases in the middle. Germline values: CDR1 MDHEN, CDR2 SYDVKM. Here the CDR3 DNA reads TGTGCCAGCAGTTTATTGGGTAATGAAAAACTGTTTTTT. Protein sequence: CASSLLGNEKLFF. Based on the CDR3 plus reference TRBV28 and TRBJ1-4, the full variable domain is DVKVTQSSRYLVKRTGEKVFLECVQDMDHENMFWYRQDPGLGLRLIYFSYDVKMKEKGDIPEGYSVSREKKERFSLILESASTNQTSMYLCASSLLGNEKLFFGSGTQLSVL.

The chain couples TRBV24-1 to TRBJ2-2, with D uncertain. V was pared by 6 bases and J by 1 base, with 5 bases between. The CDR3 is 13 amino acids. Per germline, CDR1 KGHDR and CDR2 SFDVKD. As DNA, the CDR3 is TGTGCCACCAGTCTTCAGAACACCGGGGAGCTGTTTTTT. Encoded protein: CATSLQNTGELFF.

The CDR3 nucleotides are TGTGCCAGCAGCCCTAGCGGGAGGTATAACAATGAGCAGTTCTTC. It encodes CASSPSGRYNNEQFF. The gene calls are TRBV7-3 and TRBJ2-1; 11 bases map to TRBD2. CDR1 and CDR2 from the germline V gene are SGHTA and FQGTGA. This CDR3 has 15 residues. V gave up 5 bases and J gave up 5 bases; unmatched junction bases: 5.

CDR3 sequence: CASSTLETQYF. The CDR3 coding sequence is TGTGCCAGCAGTACGTTAGAGACCCAGTACTTC. The chain joins TRBV2 to TRBJ2-5; D unresolved. The CDR3 is made up of 11 amino acids. Germline V CDR1 and CDR2: SNHLY, FYNNEI. Trimming cost V 5 bases and J 4 bases, with 5 bases left between them.

This chain uses TRBV20-1 with TRBJ1-4; D ambiguous. Trimming left V 7 bases short and J 7 bases short, with 10 bases between. Per germline, CDR1 DFQATT and CDR2 SNEGSKA (reference sequence). The CDR3 has 11 residues. CDR3 in amino acids: CSGGIAEKLFF. In nucleotides, the CDR3 is TGCAGTGGAGGGATTGCTGAAAAACTGTTTTTT.

This clone was seen once. The J gene is TRBJ1-1, the V gene TRBV5-1; TRBD1 aligns across 9 bases. This CDR3 has 17 amino acids. Losses at the gene ends were 0 bases for V and 5 bases for J; bases not matched to a gene: 11. CDR1 and CDR2 from the germline V gene are SGHRS and YFSETQ. The chain's CDR3 is CASSLALADRGYTEAFF. The CDR3 coding sequence is TGCGCCAGCAGCTTGGCCCTGGCGGACAGGGGATATACTGAAGCTTTCTTT.

CDR3 protein: CASSIRDRGTEAFF. CDR3 nucleotide sequence: TGTGCCAGCAGCATCCGGGACAGAGGGACTGAAGCTTTCTTT. V usage is TRBV21-1 and J usage is TRBJ1-1; the listed D gene, TRBD1, was not tested against the DNA. TRBV21-1 represents a pseudogene. CDR3 length equals 14 residues.

This chain uses TRBV9 with TRBJ1-1; the D is unclear. Per germline, CDR1 SGDLS and CDR2 YYNGEE. Between the trimmed V and J ends, which lost 0 bases and 1 base, there was a span of 7 bases. The CDR3 spans 14 residues. The CDR3, as DNA: TGTGCCAGCAGCGTAGCTCAAGGGAACACTGAAGCTTTCTTT. Protein sequence: CASSVAQGNTEAFF. Based on the CDR3 plus reference TRBV9 and TRBJ1-1, the full variable domain is DSGVTQTPKHLITATGQRVTLRCSPRSGDLSVYWYQQSLDQGLQFLIQYYNGEERAKGNILERFSAQQFPDLHSELNLSSLELGDSALYFCASSVAQGNTEAFFGQGTRLTVV.

The chain uses TRBV5-6 and TRBJ2-7, with a weak D call TRBD2 (6 bases). Germline V gene lookup returns CDR1 SGHDT and CDR2 YYEEEE. CDR3 length: 13 residues. V was pared by 0 bases and J by 6 bases, with 10 bases between. The CDR3 region has the DNA TGTGCCAGCAGCTTGGCGGGGGTTCCCGAGCAGTACTTC. As protein: CASSLAGVPEQYF.

The chain carries TRBV5-1 and TRBJ1-6, with D perhaps TRBD1 (6 bases). CDR3 length equals 14 residues. Germline CDR1 and CDR2: SGHRS and YFSETQ. Trimming took 4 bases from V and 10 from J, leaving 15 bases between them. The CDR3 sequence: CASSPRQVGSPLHF. The CDR3 DNA reads TGCGCCAGCAGCCCCAGACAGGTGGGATCACCCCTCCACTTT. The entire variable domain, with the rest obtained from reference TRBV5-1 and TRBJ1-6, is as follows: KAGVTQTPRYLIKTRGQQVTLSCSPISGHRSVSWYQQTPGQGLQFLFEYFSETQRNKGNFPGRFSGRQFSNSRSEMNVSTLELGDSALYLCASSPRQVGSPLHFGNGTRLTVT.

The V gene is TRBV5-1, the J gene TRBJ2-3; D may be TRBD1 (5 bases). Germline CDR1 SGHRS, CDR2 YFSETQ. Trimming left V 4 bases short and J 1 base short, with 10 bases between. This CDR3 has 14 amino acids. CDR3 bases: TGCGCCAGCAGCGGAACAGGTGGCACAGATACGCAGTATTTT. The encoded protein is CASSGTGGTDTQYF. Full variable domain (outside the CDR3, taken from reference TRBV5-1 and TRBJ2-3): KAGVTQTPRYLIKTRGQQVTLSCSPISGHRSVSWYQQTPGQGLQFLFEYFSETQRNKGNFPGRFSGRQFSNSRSEMNVSTLELGDSALYLCASSGTGGTDTQYFGPGTRLTVL.

The chain carries TRBV20-1 and TRBJ1-6; D is uncertain. The ends were cut back, 3 bases at V and 7 bases at J, with 13 bases in the middle. The V gene's germline CDR1 is DFQATT and CDR2 SNEGSKA (reference sequence). The length of the CDR3 is 14 residues. The CDR3: CSASSGVRNSPLHF. The CDR3 DNA is TGCAGTGCTAGTTCCGGGGTTAGGAATTCACCCCTCCACTTT.

The CDR3 is CASSATGSGTGELFF. The CDR3 DNA sequence: TGCGCCAGCAGCGCAACAGGGAGTGGGACCGGGGAGCTGTTTTTT. The chain employs TRBV5-1 and TRBJ2-2, with TRBD1 as a possible D gene (6 bases). There are 15 residues in the CDR3. Germline V lookup: CDR1 SGHRS, CDR2 YFSETQ. V lost 4 bases and J lost 5, with 15 bases in between.

This clone was found once. V is TRBV30 and J is TRBJ1-3, with D perhaps TRBD1 (5 bases). In germline, CDR1 is GTSNPN, CDR2 SVGIG (reference sequence). Trimming stripped 3 bases from V and 4 bases from J, with 10 bases between. The CDR3 sequence is 13 residues long. As DNA, the CDR3 is TGTGCCTGGAGGGGGCTGGGAGGAAACACCATATATTTT. Its protein product is CAWRGLGGNTIYF.

J is TRBJ1-3 and V is TRBV19; 8 bases agree with TRBD1. The CDR3 is 15 amino acids. J gave up 0 bases and V 5 bases, and 3 bases lay outside the gene matches. CDR1 is LNHDA and CDR2 is SQIVND in the germline V gene (reference sequence). CDR3 in amino acids: CASSRQGSSGNTIYF. In nucleotides, the CDR3 is TGTGCCAGTAGTCGACAGGGGAGCTCTGGAAACACCATATATTTT.

The chain has TRBV7-8 and TRBJ2-1; the D gene could be TRBD1 or TRBD2 (5 bases each). CDR3 length: 15 amino acids. The V end was cut by 8 bases, the J end by 1 base, with 15 bases between. The V gene's germline CDR1 is SGHVS and CDR2 FQNEAQ. Written as DNA, the CDR3 is TGTGCCAGCGGGACCCGACAGTTATCCTACAATGAGCAGTTCTTC. Its translation: CASGTRQLSYNEQFF.

This chain joins TRBV5-1 and TRBJ2-1; D uncertain. This CDR3 is built from 15 residues. Trimming stripped 0 bases from V and 0 bases from J, with 7 bases between. CDR1 is SGHRS and CDR2 is YFSETQ in the germline V gene. CDR3 region: CASSLGSGSYNEQFF. The CDR3 nucleotides are TGCGCCAGCAGCTTGGGATCCGGCTCCTACAATGAGCAGTTCTTC.